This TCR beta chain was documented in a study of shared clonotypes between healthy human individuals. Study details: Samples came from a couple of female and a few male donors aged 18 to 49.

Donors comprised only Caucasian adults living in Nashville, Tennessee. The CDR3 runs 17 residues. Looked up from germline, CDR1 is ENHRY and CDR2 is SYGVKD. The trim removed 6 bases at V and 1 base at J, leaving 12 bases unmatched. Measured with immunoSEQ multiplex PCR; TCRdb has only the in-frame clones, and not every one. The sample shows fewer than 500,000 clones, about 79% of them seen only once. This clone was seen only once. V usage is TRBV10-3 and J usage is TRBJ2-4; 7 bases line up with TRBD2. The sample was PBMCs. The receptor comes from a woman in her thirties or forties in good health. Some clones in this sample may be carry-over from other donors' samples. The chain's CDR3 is CAISPGLSGSAKNIQYF. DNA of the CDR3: TGTGCCATCAGCCCGGGACTAAGTGGGTCTGCCAAAAACATTCAGTACTTC.